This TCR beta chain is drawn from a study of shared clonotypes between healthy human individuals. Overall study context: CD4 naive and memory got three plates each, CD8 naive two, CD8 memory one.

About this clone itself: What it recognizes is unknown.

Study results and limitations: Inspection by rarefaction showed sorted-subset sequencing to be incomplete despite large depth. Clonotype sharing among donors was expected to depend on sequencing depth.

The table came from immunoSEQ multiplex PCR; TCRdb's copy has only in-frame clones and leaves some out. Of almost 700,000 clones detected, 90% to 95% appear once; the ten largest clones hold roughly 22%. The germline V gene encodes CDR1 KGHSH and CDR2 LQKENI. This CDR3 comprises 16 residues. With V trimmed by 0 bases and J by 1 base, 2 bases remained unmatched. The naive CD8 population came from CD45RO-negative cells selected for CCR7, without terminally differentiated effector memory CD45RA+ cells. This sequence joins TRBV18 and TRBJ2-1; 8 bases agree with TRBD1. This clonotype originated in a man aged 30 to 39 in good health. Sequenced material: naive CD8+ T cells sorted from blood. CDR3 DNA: TGTGCCAGCTCACCACCTGGGACAGGTTCCTACAATGAGCAGTTCTTC. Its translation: CASSPPGTGSYNEQFF.